This T cell receptor (beta chain) stems from a study of cytomegalovirus exposure and HLA in healthy donors. The PCR contained 60 Vbeta and 13 Jbeta primers. TCRdb's copy holds only in-frame clones and misses some; the assay was immunoSEQ multiplex PCR. The sample has about 130,000 clones, 65% to 75% seen once. A few counts support this clone. This TCR was sampled from a man aged 35-49 years in good health and CMV-seropositive. The specimen was PBMCs.

The CDR3 DNA reads as TGTGCCAGCAGCGTAGGAGGCTTCGGAGATACGCAGTATTTT. Translating gives CASSVGGFGDTQYF. The chain combines TRBV9 with TRBJ2-3; no firm D call. Per the germline V gene, CDR1 is SGDLS and CDR2 is YYNGEE. V lost 0 bases to trimming and J lost 5 bases, with 10 bases between them. The CDR3 contains 14 residues.